The entry that follows covers one TCR beta chain sequence. What it binds is not known. This sample stems from a study of cytomegalovirus exposure and HLA in healthy donors. 13 Jbeta primers and 60 Vbeta primers were used for the PCR. Assay: immunoSEQ multiplex PCR; the TCRdb copy retains only in-frame clones and omits some. The sample lists 75,000 to 95,000 clones; approximately 68% were seen once. Whole-study findings and limits: Follow-up analysis found HLA locus-dependent TCR association rates, highest for DRB1 and lowest for HLA-C. An analysis was carried out later, and it reportedly showed fewer N-insertions in an Asian-associated ancestry cluster than the roughly 670-donor mean. The study listed some 160 cytomegalovirus-associated TCR beta chains. It was shown in a later analysis that HLA-associated TCR beta chains were more clonally expanded than other, equally common chains.

Trimming removed 2 bases at V and 9 bases at J, with 17 bases between. The CDR3 has 14 amino acids. Germline assignment: CDR1 MDHEN and CDR2 SYDVKM. V gene TRBV28 combines with J gene TRBJ2-7; perhaps TRBD1 as D (6 bases). The sequence derives from a woman aged 50 to 60 in good health and CMV-seropositive. The sample was PBMCs. This CDR3 reads CASSLTQQGLGQYF. The CDR3 DNA sequence: TGTGCCAGCAGTTTAACCCAACAGGGTCTGGGGCAGTACTTC.